The text below deals with one TCR beta chain. Here immunoSEQ multiplex PCR was the method, and the copy in TCRdb shows in-frame clones only, minus some. Of 190,000 or so clones detected, 89% appear once; the ten largest clones hold roughly 8.1%. Clinical history as reported by participants underpinned cohort assignment. This specimen comes from a study of blood T cell repertoires in COVID-19. Study summary: Sites in the United States, Italy and Spain provided acute and convalescent COVID-19 samples. The cDNA or gDNA used as material had been derived from T cells, B-cell-depleted T cells, or PBMCs.

The sample taken for sequencing was PBMCs or T cells enriched from blood (not recorded which). The sequence derives from a woman aged 18-29 years who had recovered from COVID-19.

CDR3 residues: CASSLIPGSEQFF. The CDR3 DNA reads as TGTGCCAGCAGCTTAATTCCGGGGAGCGAGCAGTTCTTC. The chain combines TRBV11-2 with TRBJ2-1, with D perhaps TRBD2 (5 bases). V lost 2 bases and J lost 10, with 12 bases in between. CDR3 length: 13 residues. Germline loops: CDR1 SGHAT, CDR2 FQNNGV. The variable domain in full, completed from reference TRBV11-2 and TRBJ2-1, reads EAGVAQSPRYKIIEKRQSVAFWCNPISGHATLYWYQQILGQGPKLLIQFQNNGVVDDSQLPKDRFSAERLKGVDSTLKIQPAKLEDSAVYLCASSLIPGSEQFFGPGTRLTVL.